Given below is one T cell receptor beta chain in context. This entry belongs to a study of T cell changes during pregnancy in multiple sclerosis. The CDR3 has 18 amino acids. With V trimmed by 2 bases and J by 6 bases, 19 bases remained unmatched. The germline CDR1 and CDR2 sequences are SGHVS and FQNEAQ. TCRdb keeps only in-frame clones here, not all; method: immunoSEQ multiplex PCR. The sample consists of approximately 58,000 clones, 92% of them appearing once. The sequenced sample was CD4+ T cells from peripheral blood mononuclear cells, obtained after pregnancy. The rearrangement uses TRBV7-8 and TRBJ2-7, with TRBD2 matching over 7 bases. This sequence originates from a female donor in good health, enrolled as a control in a pregnancy study. The CDR3 DNA reads TGTGCCAGCAGCTTATCTTGGGGGGGAACCATTGTGGCGGTCGAGCAGTACTTC. Amino acid sequence: CASSLSWGGTIVAVEQYF.